This T cell receptor (beta chain) came from a study of T cell changes during pregnancy in multiple sclerosis. The junction had 0 bases not matched to a gene; V was cut back by 2 bases and J by 4 bases. The CDR3 covers 13 residues. Germline V gene sequence: CDR1 SGHTA, CDR2 FQGTGA. Here immunoSEQ multiplex PCR was the method, and the copy in TCRdb shows in-frame clones only, minus some. The table has over 65,000 clones, less than 95% seen once; the top ten hold around 2%. The TCR originated in a female donor in good health, enrolled as a control in a pregnancy study. This chain joins TRBV7-3 and TRBJ1-2, with TRBD1 identical over 8 bases. This specimen consisted of peripheral blood, obtained in the first trimester of pregnancy. The CDR3 loop reads CASSLGQGYGYTF. As DNA, the CDR3 is TGTGCCAGCAGCTTAGGACAGGGCTATGGCTACACCTTC.